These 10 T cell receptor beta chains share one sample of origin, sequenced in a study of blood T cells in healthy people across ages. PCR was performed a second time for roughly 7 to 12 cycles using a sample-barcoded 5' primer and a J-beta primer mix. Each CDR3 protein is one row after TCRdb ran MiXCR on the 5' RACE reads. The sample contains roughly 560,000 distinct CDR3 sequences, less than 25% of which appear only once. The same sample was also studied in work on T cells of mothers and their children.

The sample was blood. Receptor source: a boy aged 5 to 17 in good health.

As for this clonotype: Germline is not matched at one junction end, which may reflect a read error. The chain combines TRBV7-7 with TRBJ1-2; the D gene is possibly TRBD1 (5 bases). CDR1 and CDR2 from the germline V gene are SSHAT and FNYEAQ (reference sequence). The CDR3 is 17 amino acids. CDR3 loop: CASSQKPSGVVSYGYTF. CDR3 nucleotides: TGTGCTAGCAGCCAAAAACCGTCGGGGGTGGTTAGCTATGGCTACACCTTC. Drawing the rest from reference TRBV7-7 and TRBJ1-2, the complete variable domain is GAGVSQSPRYKVTKRGQDVTLRCDPISSHATLYWYQQALGQGPEFLTYFNYEAQPDKSGLPSDRFSAERPEGSISTLTIQRTEQRDSAMYRCASSQKPSGVVSYGYTFGSGTRLTVV.

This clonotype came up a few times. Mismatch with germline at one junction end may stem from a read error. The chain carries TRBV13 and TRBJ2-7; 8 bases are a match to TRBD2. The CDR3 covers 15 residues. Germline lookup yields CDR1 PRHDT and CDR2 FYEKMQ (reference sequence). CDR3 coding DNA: TGTGCCAGCAGCAATAATAGCGGGGACTCCTACGAGCAGCACTTC. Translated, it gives CASSNNSGDSYEQHF.

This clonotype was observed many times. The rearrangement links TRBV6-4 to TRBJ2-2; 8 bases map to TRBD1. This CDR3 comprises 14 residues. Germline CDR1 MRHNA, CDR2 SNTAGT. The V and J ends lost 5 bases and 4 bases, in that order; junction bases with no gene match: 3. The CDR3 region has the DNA TGTGCCAGCAGTAGGACAGGGACCACCGGGGAGCTGTTTTTT. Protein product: CASSRTGTTGELFF.

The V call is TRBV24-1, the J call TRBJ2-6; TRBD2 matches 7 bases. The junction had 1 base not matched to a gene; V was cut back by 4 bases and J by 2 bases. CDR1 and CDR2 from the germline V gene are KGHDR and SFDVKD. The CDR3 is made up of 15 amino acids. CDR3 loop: CATSEAGAGANVLTF. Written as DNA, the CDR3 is TGTGCCACCAGTGAGGCGGGGGCTGGGGCCAACGTCCTGACTTTC.

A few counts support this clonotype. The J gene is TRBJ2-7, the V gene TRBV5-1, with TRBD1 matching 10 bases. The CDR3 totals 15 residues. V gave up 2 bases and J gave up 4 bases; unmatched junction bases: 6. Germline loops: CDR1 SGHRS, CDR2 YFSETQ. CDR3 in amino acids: CASSFRDRGLYEQYF. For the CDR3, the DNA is TGCGCCAGCAGCTTCCGGGACAGGGGACTGTACGAGCAGTACTTC.

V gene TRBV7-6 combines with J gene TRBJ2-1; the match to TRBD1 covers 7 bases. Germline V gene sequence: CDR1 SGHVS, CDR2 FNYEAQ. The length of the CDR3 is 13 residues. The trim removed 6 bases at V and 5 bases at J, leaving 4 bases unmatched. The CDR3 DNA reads TGTGCCAGCAGATTGGGACAGCACAATGAGCAGTTCTTC. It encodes CASRLGQHNEQFF.

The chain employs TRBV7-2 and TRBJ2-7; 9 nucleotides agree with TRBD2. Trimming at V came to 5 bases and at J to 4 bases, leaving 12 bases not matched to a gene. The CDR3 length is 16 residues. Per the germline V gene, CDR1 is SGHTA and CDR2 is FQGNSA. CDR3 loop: CASSQGDGLASYEQYF. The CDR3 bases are TGTGCCAGCAGCCAAGGGGACGGACTAGCGAGTTACGAGCAGTACTTC. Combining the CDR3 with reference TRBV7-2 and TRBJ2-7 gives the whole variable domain GAGVSQSPSNKVTEKGKDVELRCDPISGHTALYWYRQSLGQGLEFLIYFQGNSAPDKSGLPSDRFSAERTGGSVSTLTIQRTQQEDSAVYLCASSQGDGLASYEQYFGPGTRLTVT.

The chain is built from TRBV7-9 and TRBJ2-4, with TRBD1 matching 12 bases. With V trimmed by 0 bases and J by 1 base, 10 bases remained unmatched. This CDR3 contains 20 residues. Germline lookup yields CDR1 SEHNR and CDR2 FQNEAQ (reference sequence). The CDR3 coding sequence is TGTGCCAGCAGCTTAGCGAACCGGGACAGGGGGCTTGGGGCCAAAAACATTCAGTACTTC. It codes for CASSLANRDRGLGAKNIQYF.

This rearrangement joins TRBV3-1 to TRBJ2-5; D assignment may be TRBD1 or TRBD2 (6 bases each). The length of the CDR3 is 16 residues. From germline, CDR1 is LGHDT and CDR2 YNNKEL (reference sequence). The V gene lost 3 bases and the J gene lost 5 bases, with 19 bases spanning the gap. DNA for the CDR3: TGTGCCAGCAGCCACTCGGAGAGTTGGAGGGGGGAGACCCAGTACTTC. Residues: CASSHSESWRGETQYF.

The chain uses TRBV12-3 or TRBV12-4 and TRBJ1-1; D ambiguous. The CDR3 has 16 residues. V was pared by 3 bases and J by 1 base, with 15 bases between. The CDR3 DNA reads TGTGCCAGCAGTTTTTTCCAAGCAGAGAAGAACACTGAAGCTTTCTTT. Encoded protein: CASSFFQAEKNTEAFF.